What follows are 21 T cell receptor beta chains derived from one specimen sequenced in a study of T cell responses to AZD1222 COVID-19 vaccine (dated by TCRdb to 2020 to 2023). Library prep was done by the immunoSEQ multiplex PCR assay. The source is immuneACCESS, and TCRdb retained only in-frame sequences with V and J called. Part of the clones is not carried over; for the studies checked, unresolved V genes explain less than half of this, and the remainder is unexplained. For this sample there are about 86,000 clones; around 80% appear just once. The leading ten clones occupy under 25% of the sample. In light of the paper, this sample's time point label describes: baseline before first vaccination. Sequencing was performed on peripheral blood, taken on day 0 of AZD1222 vaccination. The receptor set was obtained from an adult in good health.

This clone was counted between two and nine times. The J gene is TRBJ2-5, the V gene TRBV2; D gene ambiguous. V was cut by 10 bases and J by 4 bases, with 16 bases left in between. This CDR3 contains 13 residues. CDR1 is SNHLY, CDR2 FYNNEI, per germline. CDR3 DNA sequence: TGTGCCACCGGGCCTAATTCAGGAGAGACCCAGTACTTC. The encoded protein is CATGPNSGETQYF.

This clone has just a few counts. The chain joins TRBV3-1 (or the pseudogene TRBV3-2) to TRBJ1-1; D ambiguous. Germline V gene sequence: CDR1 LGHDT, CDR2 YNNKEL (reference sequence). The CDR3 length is 14 residues. Trimming pared 4 bases from V and 5 bases from J, leaving 14 bases between. CDR3 in DNA: TGTGCCAGCAGCCGCCTCTGGGGAGGAACTGAAGCTTTCTTT. Residues: CASSRLWGGTEAFF.

V is TRBV11-2 and J is TRBJ2-1, with TRBD2 identical over 10 bases. The V segment lost 0 bases and the J segment 6 bases; nucleotides outside the gene matches: 5. Germline CDR1 and CDR2: SGHAT and FQNNGV. The CDR3 runs 16 residues. The CDR3 region is CASSLELAGMGNEQFF. Written as DNA, the CDR3 is TGTGCCAGCAGCTTAGAACTAGCGGGAATGGGCAATGAGCAGTTCTTC.

The chain recombines TRBV5-1 with TRBJ1-1, with unresolved D. Trimming stripped 4 bases from V and 1 base from J, with 11 bases between. Per the germline V gene, CDR1 is SGHRS and CDR2 is YFSETQ. The CDR3 loop spans 14 amino acids. The CDR3 spells CASSRALQNTEAFF. CDR3 in DNA: TGCGCCAGCAGCAGGGCCCTTCAGAACACTGAAGCTTTCTTT.

V usage is TRBV20-1 and J usage is TRBJ1-2; D uncertain. Germline loops: CDR1 DFQATT, CDR2 SNEGSKA (reference sequence). V was cut by 3 bases and J by 7 bases, with 18 bases left in between. The CDR3 spans 14 residues. The CDR3 DNA reads TGCAGTGCTAGTTGGGGAACGGGGAACGTTGGCTACACCTTC. Protein sequence: CSASWGTGNVGYTF.

V is TRBV29-1 and J is TRBJ2-3, with a tentative D call TRBD1 (6 bases). V shed 6 bases and J shed 5 bases, with 15 bases lying between them. The CDR3 has 13 residues. Germline CDR1 and CDR2: SQVTM and ANQGSEA. In nucleotides, the CDR3 is TGCAGCGTGCCCCGGACAGACATAGATACGCAGTATTTT. It translates to CSVPRTDIDTQYF.

This clone was picked up a small number of times. The chain has TRBV6-5 and TRBJ1-1, with D perhaps matching TRBD1 (6 bases). V shed 2 bases and J shed 1 base, with 11 bases lying between them. The length of the CDR3 is 15 residues. Looked up from germline, CDR1 is MNHEY and CDR2 is SVGAGI. CDR3 loop: CASSYGAGANTEAFF. The CDR3 DNA follows: TGTGCCAGCAGTTACGGGGCAGGGGCGAACACTGAAGCTTTCTTT.

This clone was recorded only once. The chain combines TRBV7-2 with TRBJ2-7; D is perhaps TRBD1 (5 bases). V dropped 2 bases and J dropped 2 bases, with 16 bases sitting between them. The germline gives CDR1 SGHTA, CDR2 FQGNSA. The CDR3 totals 16 residues. CDR3 DNA: TGTGCCAGCAGCTTATTTTCGTCCGACAGAACCTACGAGCAGTACTTC. Protein sequence: CASSLFSSDRTYEQYF.

V usage is TRBV6-5 and J usage is TRBJ2-5; TRBD2 agrees at 9 bases. V gave up 6 bases and J gave up 5 bases; unmatched junction bases: 10. CDR1 is MNHEY and CDR2 is SVGAGI in the germline V gene. The CDR3 has 15 residues. The CDR3 coding sequence is TGTGCCAGCAGGCCATATGCGGGAGGGTTTGAGACCCAGTACTTC. Translating gives CASRPYAGGFETQYF.

As for this clone: Germline and junction disagree at one end, which may indicate a read error. This chain links TRBV7-7 with TRBJ2-1; perhaps TRBD2 as D (6 bases). Per the germline V gene, CDR1 is SSHAT and CDR2 is FNYEAQ (reference sequence). The CDR3 is 13 residues long. The CDR3 region has the DNA TGTGTCAGCAGCCCAAGAGTGGGGGGTGAGCAGTTCTTC. The encoded protein is CVSSPRVGGEQFF.

This chain joins TRBV11-1 and TRBJ2-3; the match to TRBD2 covers 7 bases. V dropped 5 bases and J dropped 4; count of bases not matched to a gene: 12. CDR3 size: 16 residues. The germline gives CDR1 SGHAT, CDR2 FQDESV (reference sequence). The chain's CDR3 is CASSPDTGTNPDTQYF. CDR3 coding DNA: TGTGCCAGCAGCCCCGATACCGGGACTAACCCAGATACGCAGTATTTT.

The chain combines TRBV3-1 (or the pseudogene TRBV3-2) with TRBJ2-4, with TRBD2 matching over 7 bases. The germline CDR1 and CDR2 sequences are LGHDT and YNNKEL (reference sequence). The CDR3 extends over 17 amino acids. V was pared by 4 bases and J by 5 bases, with 14 bases of the junction left unmatched. The CDR3: CASSRVYGGRNENIQYF. In DNA, the CDR3 is TGTGCCAGCAGCCGGGTCTACGGGGGGAGAAATGAAAACATTCAGTACTTC.

The chain uses TRBV20-1 and TRBJ1-3; TRBD1 might be the D (6 bases). This CDR3 comprises 13 residues. The germline V and J ends were trimmed by 3 bases and 4 bases, with 10 bases remaining between them. Germline V gene sequence: CDR1 DFQATT, CDR2 SNEGSKA (reference sequence). In nucleotides, the CDR3 is TGCAGTGCTAGTCAGGGGTTAGGAAACACCATATATTTT. It specifies CSASQGLGNTIYF.

The chain uses TRBV5-1 and TRBJ1-1, with a tentative D call TRBD1 (5 bases). Trimming removed 6 bases from V and 4 bases from J, with 13 bases in between. The CDR3 length is 13 residues. Germline CDR1 is SGHRS and CDR2 is YFSETQ. CDR3 sequence reads: CASNSQGGTEAFF. The CDR3 region has the DNA TGCGCCAGCAACTCCCAGGGTGGCACTGAAGCTTTCTTT.

V is TRBV7-8 and J is TRBJ2-5, with 11 bases that match TRBD2. V shed 1 base and J 1 base; nucleotides not matched to a gene: 2. Germline-derived CDR1 and CDR2 are SGHVS and FQNEAQ. The CDR3 is 16 amino acids. The CDR3 DNA follows: TGTGCCAGCAGCTTAGTAGCGGGAGGGTCCCAAGAGACCCAGTACTTC. It specifies CASSLVAGGSQETQYF.

This clone was counted a few times. The chain employs TRBV14 and TRBJ1-1; D is unclear. V lost 1 base, J lost 1 base, and 10 bases lay in between. Per the germline V gene, CDR1 is SGHDN and CDR2 is FVKESK. The CDR3 runs to 15 residues. CDR3: CASSQGSLRNTEAFF. The CDR3, as DNA: TGTGCCAGCAGCCAAGGGAGTCTGAGGAACACTGAAGCTTTCTTT.

This rearrangement joins TRBV6-1 to TRBJ2-7; D is possibly TRBD1 (7 bases). V was clipped by 2 bases and J by 6 bases, with 8 bases between them. CDR1 is MNHNS, CDR2 SASEGT, per germline. This CDR3 region has 12 residues. CDR3: CASSEQGGEQYF. CDR3 nucleotide sequence: TGTGCCAGCAGTGAACAGGGGGGCGAGCAGTACTTC.

V is TRBV7-6 and J is TRBJ2-3; a weak D match, TRBD1 (5 bases). The germline V gene has CDR1 SGHVS and CDR2 FNYEAQ. Trimming removed 5 bases at V and 2 bases at J, with 17 bases between. The CDR3 extends over 16 amino acids. In DNA, the CDR3 is TGTGCCAGCAGCCCCCAACCAGGGCGGAACACAGATACGCAGTATTTT. Its protein is CASSPQPGRNTDTQYF.

The chain links TRBV7-9 to TRBJ2-3; TRBD2 aligns across 16 bases. After removal of 4 bases from V and 4 bases from J, the junction contained 2 bases not matched to a gene. The CDR3 sequence is 16 residues long. CDR1 SEHNR and CDR2 FQNEAQ come from the germline V gene (reference sequence). CDR3 sequence reads: CASSSGLAGGPDTQYF. CDR3 coding DNA: TGTGCCAGCAGCTCGGGACTAGCGGGAGGGCCAGATACGCAGTATTTT.

The gene calls are TRBV28 and TRBJ2-7, with 8 bases that match TRBD1. Per the germline V gene, CDR1 is MDHEN and CDR2 is SYDVKM. The CDR3 has 14 amino acids. V dropped 6 bases and J dropped 4; count of bases not matched to a gene: 8. The CDR3 nucleotides read TGTGCCAGCAGAAAGACAGGGGCAGGATACGAGCAGTACTTC. Amino acids: CASRKTGAGYEQYF.

This sequence joins TRBV5-1 and TRBJ1-2, with D possibly being TRBD1 (5 bases). The germline gives CDR1 SGHRS, CDR2 YFSETQ. Deletions cut 2 bases from V and 2 bases from J, with 10 bases between. CDR3 length equals 14 residues. The CDR3 loop is CASSFQGDNYGYTF. The DNA for the CDR3 is TGCGCCAGCAGCTTCCAGGGAGACAACTATGGCTACACCTTC. The variable domain in full, with the rest retrieved from reference TRBV5-1 and TRBJ1-2, is KAGVTQTPRYLIKTRGQQVTLSCSPISGHRSVSWYQQTPGQGLQFLFEYFSETQRNKGNFPGRFSGRQFSNSRSEMNVSTLELGDSALYLCASSFQGDNYGYTFGSGTRLTVV.